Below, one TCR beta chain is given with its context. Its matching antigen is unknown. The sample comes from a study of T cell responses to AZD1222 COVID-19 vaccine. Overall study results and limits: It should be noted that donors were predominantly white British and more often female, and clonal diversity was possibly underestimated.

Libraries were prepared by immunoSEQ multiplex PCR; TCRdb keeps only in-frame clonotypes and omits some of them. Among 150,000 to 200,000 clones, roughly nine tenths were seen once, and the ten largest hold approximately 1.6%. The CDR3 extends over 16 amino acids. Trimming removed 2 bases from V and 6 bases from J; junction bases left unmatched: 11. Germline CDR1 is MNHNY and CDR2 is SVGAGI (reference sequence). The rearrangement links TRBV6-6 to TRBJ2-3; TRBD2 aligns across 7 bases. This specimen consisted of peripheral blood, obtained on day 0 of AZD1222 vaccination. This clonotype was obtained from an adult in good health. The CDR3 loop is CASSYGGGGSKDTQYF. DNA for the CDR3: TGTGCCAGCAGTTACGGGGGGGGTGGGAGCAAGGATACGCAGTATTTT.